The 4 T cell receptor beta chains listed next were all sequenced from one sample in a study of molecular identifiers for immune sequencing clone quantification. TCRdb reanalysed the PCR reads using MiXCR and keeps one entry per CDR3 protein. The repertoire holds approximately 550,000 distinct CDR3 sequences, with about 22% as singletons. Sequenced input: naive CD8+ T cells from blood, with Jurkat cell RNA spiked in. Subset described: FACS-sorted CD8+CD4-CCR7+CD45RA+ naive T cells. Every receptor here comes from a human donor in good health. Some libraries in this study had Jurkat cell RNA spiked in.

This clonotype was picked up many times. This chain links TRBV6-6 with TRBJ2-7; D not resolved. The length of the CDR3 is 13 residues. The germline V and J ends were trimmed by 2 bases and 3 bases, with 8 bases remaining between them. Germline lookup yields CDR1 MNHNY and CDR2 SVGAGI (reference sequence). CDR3 loop: CASSYTWGYEQYF. The CDR3 nucleotides read TGTGCCAGCAGTTACACTTGGGGCTACGAGCAGTACTTC.

Ten or more counts support this clonotype. This chain connects TRBV7-6 to TRBJ2-3, with D uncertain. This CDR3 has 13 residues. V shed 5 bases and J shed 6 bases, with 12 bases lying between them. Germline V gene data show CDR1 as SGHVS and CDR2 as FNYEAQ. CDR3 sequence (DNA): TGTGCCAGCAGCCGACAAGCATATGATACGCAGTATTTT. Amino acids: CASSRQAYDTQYF.

The sample holds many counts of this clonotype. The V and J genes are TRBV7-9 and TRBJ1-1; D remains unclear. The CDR3 extends over 12 amino acids. In germline, CDR1 is SEHNR, CDR2 FQNEAQ (reference sequence). Trimming removed 5 bases at V and 7 bases at J, with 11 bases between. CDR3: CASSGWGGEAFF. The CDR3 coding sequence is TGTGCCAGCAGCGGATGGGGAGGTGAAGCTTTCTTT.

The sample holds a few counts of this clonotype. The conserved closing phenylalanine or tryptophan is absent in this CDR3, likely reflecting a read error. The chain uses TRBV6-1 and TRBJ2-7; 7 bases are a match to TRBD1. This CDR3 spans 15 amino acids. The V segment lost 6 bases and the J segment 4 bases; nucleotides outside the gene matches: 12. Germline V gene sequence: CDR1 MNHNS, CDR2 SASEGT. DNA for the CDR3: TGTGCCAGCAGGGCGACAGGGCCTATCTCGTACGAGCAGTACTCC. Translation: CASRATGPISYEQYS.